The rows below give T cell receptor beta chains drawn from one sample of a study of blood T cell repertoires in COVID-19. Method: immunoSEQ multiplex PCR; TCRdb's copy keeps in-frame clones and lacks some. Counted here are a few hundred thousand clones, 88% occurring once; the ten biggest clones make up over 1.3%. The sequenced sample was peripheral blood. Source of these receptors: a man older than 75 with acute or convalescent COVID-19. The conserved cysteine and the conserved F or W are not part of the CDR3 here.

TRBV6-5 ASSRDRKGDTEAF
TRBV6-5 ASSYLRQGNGELF
TRBV5-6 ASSLWQQETQY
TRBV7-2 ASSLVSGGDTEAF
TRBV28 ANRQGAGGYT
TRBV14 ASSPPSGANVLT
TRBV4-2 ASSQEGLAGVDTQY
TRBV3-1/TRBV3-2 ASSYGLAGGRDTQY
TRBV7-8 ASSFKNTGELF
TRBV19 ASSIRGYIGNEQF